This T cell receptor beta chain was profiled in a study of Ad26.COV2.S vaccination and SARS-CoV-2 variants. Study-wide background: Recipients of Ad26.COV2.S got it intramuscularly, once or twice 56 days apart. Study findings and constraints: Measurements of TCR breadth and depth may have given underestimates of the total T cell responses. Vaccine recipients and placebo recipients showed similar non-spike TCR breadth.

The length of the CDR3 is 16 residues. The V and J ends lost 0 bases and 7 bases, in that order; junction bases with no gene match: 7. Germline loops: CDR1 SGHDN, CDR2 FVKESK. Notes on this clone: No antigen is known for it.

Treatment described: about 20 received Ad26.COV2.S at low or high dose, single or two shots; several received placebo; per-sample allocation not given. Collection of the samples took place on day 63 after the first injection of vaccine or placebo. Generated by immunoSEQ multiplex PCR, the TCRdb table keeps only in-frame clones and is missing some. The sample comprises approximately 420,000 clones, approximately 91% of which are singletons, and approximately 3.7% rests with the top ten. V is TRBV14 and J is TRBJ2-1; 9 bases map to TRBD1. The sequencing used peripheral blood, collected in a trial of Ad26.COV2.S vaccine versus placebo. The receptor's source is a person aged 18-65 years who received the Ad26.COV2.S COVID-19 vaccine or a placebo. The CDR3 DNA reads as TGTGCCAGCAGCCAAGATTTGGGACAGGGATTAAATGAGCAGTTCTTC. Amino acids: CASSQDLGQGLNEQFF.